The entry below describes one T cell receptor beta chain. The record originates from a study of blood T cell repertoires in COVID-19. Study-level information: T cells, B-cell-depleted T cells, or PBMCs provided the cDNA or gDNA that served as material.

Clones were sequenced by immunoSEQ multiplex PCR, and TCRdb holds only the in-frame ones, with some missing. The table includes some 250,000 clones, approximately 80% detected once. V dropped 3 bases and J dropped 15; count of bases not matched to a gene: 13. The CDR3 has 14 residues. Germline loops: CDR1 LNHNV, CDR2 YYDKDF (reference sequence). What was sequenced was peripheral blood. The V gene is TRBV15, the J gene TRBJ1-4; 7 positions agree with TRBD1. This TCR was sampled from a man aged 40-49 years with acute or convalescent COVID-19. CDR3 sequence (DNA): TGTGCCACCAGCAGGGACCAAACCGGGACAGACTTGTTTTTT. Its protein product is CATSRDQTGTDLFF. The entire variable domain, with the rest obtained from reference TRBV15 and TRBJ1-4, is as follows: DAMVIQNPRYQVTQFGKPVTLSCSQTLNHNVMYWYQQKSSQAPKLLFHYYDKDFNNEADTPDNFQSRRPNTSFCFLDIRSPGLGDTAMYLCATSRDQTGTDLFFGSGTQLSVL.